This T cell receptor (beta chain) was captured by sequencing in a study of blood T cell repertoires in COVID-19. Across the study: From the United States, Italy and Spain came samples of acute and convalescent COVID-19. PBMCs, B-cell-depleted T cells, or T cells were the source of the cDNA or gDNA that made up the material.

How the authors handled the data: Amplification with reference gene primers provided the estimates of nucleated cell counts. Libraries were prepared by immunoSEQ multiplex PCR; TCRdb keeps only in-frame clonotypes and omits some of them. Clone size and the V and J calls come from that table; the DNA yielded D and trimming. Altogether roughly 80,000 clones are present, 60% to 80% being singletons, with the ten largest covering around 9.5%. This CDR3 is 15 amino acids long. Germline loops: CDR1 SGHVS, CDR2 FQNEAQ. Deletions cut 1 base from V and 6 bases from J, with 15 bases between. Sequencing was carried out using peripheral blood. The receptor's source is a human donor in a cohort sampled during active COVID-19. The chain couples TRBV7-8 to TRBJ1-2; no reliable D call. The CDR3 sequence: CASSLVSGVPHGYTF. The CDR3 DNA is TGTGCCAGCAGCTTAGTCTCGGGAGTCCCTCATGGCTACACCTTC.